The T cell receptor (beta chain) under discussion was sequenced for a study of shared clonotypes between healthy human individuals. Study-wide background: CD4 naive cells filled three plates per donor, CD4 memory three, CD8 naive two and CD8 memory one.

General observations from the study: Naive subsets, compared against memory subsets, generally had larger estimated richness values. The sole specimen, blood, was sampled, and tissue repertoires likely differ. Clonotypes not shared had lower generation probabilities than those common to all four donors.

The CDR3 consists of 16 residues. Germline lookup yields CDR1 LNHDA and CDR2 SQIVND (reference sequence). The junction had 13 bases not matched to a gene; V was cut back by 5 bases and J by 8 bases. A remark on this clone: Its antigen is undetermined.

The protocol was immunoSEQ multiplex PCR, while the TCRdb copy is restricted to in-frame clones and leaves out a portion. The sample holds under 1,100,000 clones; approximately 68% are singletons and the top ten take approximately 1.5%. The sequence was collected from a young man in good health. The genes are TRBV19 and TRBJ2-1; 9 bases match TRBD2. The sample comprised memory CD4+ T cells sorted from blood. Documented subset: CD45RA-negative fraction. The chain's CDR3 is CASSSPWRGGSDEQFF. CDR3 nucleotide sequence: TGTGCCAGTAGTTCGCCCTGGCGGGGGGGAAGCGATGAGCAGTTCTTC.